Below are 30 T cell receptor beta chains sequenced from a single sample in a study of neurological immune-mediated disorders (dated by TCRdb to the late 2010s). Library preparation employed 5' RACE. This sample was sequenced with an Illumina HiSeq 2500. TCRdb reanalyzed the raw reads on its own, using fastp at Q25 for trimming and MiXCR for clone calling, and kept in-frame beta chains. Rows with one shared CDR3 protein collapse into an entry with the most common genes and DNA. This sample gives approximately 40,000 distinct CDR3 sequences in total; more than 12% of them show up just once. The top ten clones comprise roughly 3.4% of the sample. Sequencing was performed on CD4+ T cells from blood. The receptors shown here come from a woman in her fifties or sixties with HTLV-1-associated myelopathy (HAM/TSP).

This clonotype was counted at least ten times. The V gene is TRBV10-3, the J gene TRBJ2-7; possible D gene TRBD1, 6 bases. Germline V gene lookup returns CDR1 ENHRY and CDR2 SYGVKD. The V gene lost 0 bases and the J gene lost 2 bases, with 11 bases spanning the gap. The length of the CDR3 is 15 residues. The CDR3 bases are TGTGCCATCAGTGAGTCGGTAGGGGGTACCTACGAGCAGTACTTC. Protein product: CAISESVGGTYEQYF.

The CDR3 loop reads CASSFGPAGVSSYEQYF. CDR3 in DNA: TGCGCCAGCAGCTTTGGCCCAGCGGGGGTGAGCTCCTACGAGCAGTACTTC. This sequence joins TRBV5-1 and TRBJ2-7; 8 bases match TRBD2. The trim removed 2 bases at V and 0 bases at J, leaving 10 bases unmatched. This CDR3 region has 17 residues. Germline V gene lookup returns CDR1 SGHRS and CDR2 YFSETQ.

This clonotype was seen at least ten times. The rearrangement uses TRBV5-1 and TRBJ1-1, with D perhaps matching TRBD1 (6 bases). The V end lost 5 bases, the J end lost 6 bases, and 14 bases lay between the germline ends. The CDR3 length is 13 residues. Germline CDR1 reads SGHRS; CDR2 reads YFSETQ. The CDR3 nucleotides are TGCGCCAGCAGGGAACAGGGAGTATCTGAAGCTTTCTTT. Translated, it gives CASREQGVSEAFF.

This clonotype was observed many times. This rearrangement joins TRBV20-1 to TRBJ1-4; no definite D call. Germline V gene data show CDR1 as DFQATT and CDR2 as SNEGSKA (reference sequence). The CDR3 runs 15 residues. The V end was cut by 0 bases, the J end by 2 bases, with 10 bases between. The CDR3 sequence is CSARDGADTNEKLFF. For the CDR3, the DNA is TGCAGTGCTAGAGATGGCGCGGATACTAATGAAAAACTGTTTTTT.

This clonotype was seen many times. CDR3 in DNA: TGCAGTGCCGCTCCCGGGACTAGCGGGGCAAACACCGGGGAGCTGTTTTTT. The encoded protein is CSAAPGTSGANTGELFF. This sequence joins TRBV20-1 and TRBJ2-2; 13 bases agree with TRBD2. Looked up from germline, CDR1 is DFQATT and CDR2 is SNEGSKA (reference sequence). This CDR3 region has 17 residues. V trimming: 6 bases; J trimming: 2 bases; junction bases outside the gene matches: 9.

This clonotype was seen at least ten times. This chain links TRBV9 with TRBJ1-1, with a weak D call TRBD1 (5 bases). V dropped 2 bases and J dropped 2 bases, with 10 bases sitting between them. CDR3 length: 14 residues. CDR1 is SGDLS, CDR2 YYNGEE, per germline. CDR3 loop: CASSVDTGNTEAFF. CDR3 DNA: TGTGCCAGCAGCGTTGACACAGGTAACACTGAAGCTTTCTTT.

This clonotype was observed at least ten times. The chain joins TRBV5-1 to TRBJ1-1; TRBD1 agrees at 7 bases. Trimming at V came to 2 bases and at J to 1 base, leaving 8 bases not matched to a gene. The CDR3 has 16 amino acids. CDR1 is SGHRS and CDR2 is YFSETQ in the germline V gene. DNA of the CDR3: TGCGCCAGCAGCTTACGACAGGGAAGTTCGAACACTGAAGCTTTCTTT. It translates to CASSLRQGSSNTEAFF.

This clonotype was observed many times. The chain carries TRBV5-1 and TRBJ2-7, with 7 nucleotides matching TRBD1. The V gene's germline CDR1 is SGHRS and CDR2 YFSETQ. The ends lost 4 bases at V and 3 bases at J; junction bases unmatched: 4. The CDR3 is made up of 13 amino acids. Written as DNA, the CDR3 is TGCGCCAGCAGCCGGGACAGCTACTACGAGCAGTACTTC. Protein product: CASSRDSYYEQYF.

The chain employs TRBV20-1 and TRBJ1-2; 9 bases fit TRBD1. The J segment lost 8 bases and the V segment lost 3 bases, leaving 7 bases of the junction unmatched. Looked up from germline, CDR1 is DFQATT and CDR2 is SNEGSKA (reference sequence). The CDR3 consists of 13 residues. Here the CDR3 DNA reads TGCAGTGCTAGGGGAACAGGGGGCTTCGGCTACACCTTC. Amino acid sequence: CSARGTGGFGYTF.

This clonotype was counted many times. This chain uses TRBV7-7 with TRBJ2-7; 8 nucleotides line up with TRBD1. CDR3 size: 15 residues. Germline CDR1 reads SSHAT; CDR2 reads FNYEAQ (reference sequence). Losses at the gene ends were 2 bases for V and 1 base for J; bases not matched to a gene: 4. In nucleotides, the CDR3 is TGTGCCAGCAGCTTAAGGCAGGGGGCTTCCTACGAGCAGTACTTC. It translates to CASSLRQGASYEQYF.

This clonotype was recorded at least ten times. This chain connects TRBV20-1 to TRBJ2-3; weak D call: TRBD2 (6 bases). Germline-derived CDR1 and CDR2 are DFQATT and SNEGSKA (reference sequence). The CDR3 is made up of 14 amino acids. Trimming took off 5 bases at V and 4 bases at J, with 16 bases between the two ends. CDR3 nucleotide sequence: TGCAGTGCTCAACCCCTATCGGGAGCAGATACGCAGTATTTT. Translating gives CSAQPLSGADTQYF.

This clonotype was seen ten or more times. The CDR3 loop is CAISNTDTQYF. CDR3 coding DNA: TGTGCCATCAGCAACACAGATACGCAGTATTTT. This chain links TRBV10-3 with TRBJ2-3; D gene unclear. This CDR3 has 11 residues. Germline V gene sequence: CDR1 ENHRY, CDR2 SYGVKD. V lost 6 bases and J lost 2, with 3 bases in between.

In its sample, this clonotype ranks as medium-sized. This chain joins TRBV25-1 and TRBJ1-2; D is unclear. The CDR3 consists of 13 residues. The V end lost 3 bases, the J end lost 4 bases, and 9 bases lay between the germline ends. Germline V CDR1 and CDR2: MGHDK, SYGVNS. The CDR3 loop is CASSDARLYGYTF. CDR3 DNA sequence: TGTGCCAGCAGTGATGCTCGGCTCTATGGCTACACCTTC.

This clonotype was seen ten or more times. The J gene is TRBJ2-1, the V gene TRBV5-1; 15 bases map to TRBD2. With V trimmed by 4 bases and J by 4 bases, 6 bases remained unmatched. This CDR3 is 17 amino acids long. The germline V gene has CDR1 SGHRS and CDR2 YFSETQ. The CDR3 here is CASSPRTSGGGYNEQFF. The CDR3 DNA reads as TGCGCCAGCAGCCCAAGGACTAGCGGGGGGGGGTACAATGAGCAGTTCTTC.

In its sample, this clonotype was seen many times. This rearrangement joins TRBV12-3 or TRBV12-4 to TRBJ1-4; 8 bases line up with TRBD1. V lost 5 bases to trimming and J lost 6 bases; unmatched junction nucleotides: 11. This CDR3 is built from 16 residues. The CDR3 loop reads CASSPDMDRVDEKLFF. CDR3 coding DNA: TGTGCCAGCAGTCCAGATATGGACAGGGTAGATGAAAAACTGTTTTTT.

Only a few counts were recorded for this clonotype. The CDR3 DNA is TGTGCCAGTAGTACAACGGGGAGGGAGCCCCAGCATTTT. Its translation: CASSTTGREPQHF. This sequence joins TRBV19 and TRBJ1-5; D remains ambiguous. The CDR3 loop spans 13 amino acids. Germline V gives CDR1 LNHDA, CDR2 SQIVND (reference sequence). Trimming cost V 4 bases and J 8 bases, with 12 bases left between them.

The chain joins TRBV30 to TRBJ1-2; TRBD1 might be the D (5 bases). From germline, CDR1 is GTSNPN and CDR2 SVGIG (reference sequence). The CDR3 spans 12 residues. Trimming left V 5 bases short and J 3 bases short, with 10 bases between. The CDR3 protein is CAWQGDDYGYTF. The CDR3, as DNA: TGTGCCTGGCAGGGTGACGACTATGGCTACACCTTC.

This clonotype was seen at least ten times. DNA for the CDR3: TGTGCCAGCACCGCCGGGGGGGCAGATACGCAGTATTTT. Its translation is CASTAGGADTQYF. The chain has TRBV7-9 and TRBJ2-3, with TRBD2 matching over 8 bases. The ends lost 7 bases at V and 4 bases at J; junction bases unmatched: 4. Germline V lookup: CDR1 SEHNR, CDR2 FQNEAQ (reference sequence). The CDR3 totals 13 residues. Filled out from reference TRBV7-9 and TRBJ2-3, the complete variable domain reads DTGVSQNPRHKITKRGQNVTFRCDPISEHNRLYWYRQTLGQGPEFLTYFQNEAQLEKSRLLSDRFSAERPKGSFSTLEIQRTEQGDSAMYLCASTAGGADTQYFGPGTRLTVL.

This clonotype was found many times. This chain joins TRBV24-1 and TRBJ2-5; 8 bases align to TRBD1. CDR1 KGHDR and CDR2 SFDVKD come from the germline V gene. J lost 3 bases, V lost 3 bases, and 2 bases had no gene match. The CDR3 totals 14 residues. CDR3 loop: CATSDTGGEETQYF. The CDR3 bases are TGTGCCACCAGTGATACAGGGGGTGAAGAGACCCAGTACTTC.

This clonotype was seen more than once but under ten times. This chain uses TRBV29-1 with TRBJ2-3; D gene unclear. In germline, CDR1 is SQVTM, CDR2 ANQGSEA. V was pared by 6 bases and J by 2 bases, with 9 bases between. The CDR3 runs to 12 residues. CDR3 coding DNA: TGCAGCGTGAGGACGCACACAGATACGCAGTATTTT. Its translation is CSVRTHTDTQYF.

This clonotype showed up many times. As DNA, the CDR3 is TGCAGTGCTAGAGGGCCCCCACAGGGGGGAGGAAACACCATATATTTT. This codes for CSARGPPQGGGNTIYF. This chain links TRBV20-1 with TRBJ1-3; 8 bases line up with TRBD1. V lost 1 base to trimming and J lost 4 bases; unmatched junction nucleotides: 9. The CDR3 extends over 16 amino acids. The germline gives CDR1 DFQATT, CDR2 SNEGSKA (reference sequence).

This clonotype was recorded many times. The V and J genes are TRBV9 and TRBJ1-6, with TRBD1 as a possible D gene (5 bases). From germline, CDR1 is SGDLS and CDR2 YYNGEE. V was clipped by 2 bases and J by 5 bases, with 8 bases between them. The CDR3 sequence is 14 residues long. CDR3 in DNA: TGTGCCAGCAGCGTGGACACAGATAATTCACCCCTCCACTTT. Protein product: CASSVDTDNSPLHF. The variable domain in full, with the rest retrieved from reference TRBV9 and TRBJ1-6, is DSGVTQTPKHLITATGQRVTLRCSPRSGDLSVYWYQQSLDQGLQFLIQYYNGEERAKGNILERFSAQQFPDLHSELNLSSLELGDSALYFCASSVDTDNSPLHFGNGTRLTVT.

This clonotype appeared many times. The genes are TRBV3-1 and TRBJ2-2; TRBD2 matches 11 bases. The trim removed 7 bases at V and 1 base at J, leaving 20 bases unmatched. In germline, CDR1 is LGHDT, CDR2 YNNKEL (reference sequence). CDR3 length: 21 residues. This CDR3 reads CASTPVWNLAGGPVNTGELFF. The CDR3, as DNA: TGTGCCAGCACCCCGGTCTGGAATCTAGCGGGGGGTCCTGTGAACACCGGGGAGCTGTTTTTT.

This clonotype was found many times. The chain employs TRBV6-5 and TRBJ2-7; D gene unclear. Germline V gene sequence: CDR1 MNHEY, CDR2 SVGAGI. V dropped 4 bases and J dropped 2 bases, with 15 bases sitting between them. This CDR3 spans 15 amino acids. The CDR3 protein is CASSSVARTTYEQYF. In nucleotides, the CDR3 is TGTGCCAGCAGTTCGGTCGCTAGAACCACCTACGAGCAGTACTTC.

This chain connects TRBV5-4 to TRBJ2-3, with a tentative D call TRBD1 (6 bases). The CDR3 totals 16 residues. Germline CDR1 reads SGHNT; CDR2 reads YYREEE (reference sequence). Deletions cut 3 bases from V and 2 bases from J, with 16 bases between. The CDR3 region is CASSSYRVATTDTQYF. The CDR3 nucleotides are TGTGCCAGCAGCTCGTACAGGGTTGCTACCACAGATACGCAGTATTTT.

In this sample, this clonotype turned up many times. The chain carries TRBV29-1 and TRBJ2-1, with TRBD2 matching over 12 bases. CDR3 length equals 15 residues. J was trimmed by 9 bases and V by 5 bases; bases with no gene match: 11. Germline CDR1 reads SQVTM; CDR2 reads ANQGSEA. In DNA form, the CDR3 reads TGCAGCGTTTCGGGACTAGCGGGCCGATTGGGTGAGCAGTTCTTC. Translated, it gives CSVSGLAGRLGEQFF.

There are many counts of this clonotype. CDR3 bases: TGTGCCATCAGTGAGTCGACACTAGGTTACGAGCAGTACTTC. This translates into CAISESTLGYEQYF. The V gene is TRBV10-3, the J gene TRBJ2-7; the D gene is possibly TRBD2 (5 bases). This CDR3 is built from 14 residues. Between the trimmed V and J ends, which lost 0 bases and 4 bases, there was a span of 10 bases. Germline CDR1 ENHRY, CDR2 SYGVKD.

Comments on this clonotype: One end of the junction does not line up with germline, which may come from a read error. The chain carries TRBV6-5 and TRBJ1-1; no clear D. From germline, CDR1 is MNHEY and CDR2 SVGAGI. The CDR3 spans 15 residues. CDR3 in amino acids: CAISYSRGIGTESFF. The CDR3 nucleotides read TGTGCCATCAGTTACTCGAGAGGGATCGGCACTGAATCTTTCTTT.

This clonotype was picked up many times. The V call is TRBV5-6, the J call TRBJ1-2, with D possibly being TRBD1 (6 bases). The CDR3 extends over 13 amino acids. Between the trimmed V and J ends, which lost 1 base and 6 bases, there was a span of 10 bases. The germline V gene encodes CDR1 SGHDT and CDR2 YYEEEE. CDR3 residues: CASSLRAGDGYTF. As DNA, the CDR3 is TGTGCCAGCAGCTTGAGGGCAGGGGATGGCTACACCTTC.

This clonotype was recorded at least ten times. V usage is TRBV6-5 and J usage is TRBJ1-5; no definite D call. Trimming removed 0 bases at V and 0 bases at J, with 9 bases between. Germline assignment: CDR1 MNHEY and CDR2 SVGAGI. CDR3 length equals 16 residues. CDR3 bases: TGTGCCAGCAGTTACTCGCCGTTTCTTAGCAATCAGCCCCAGCATTTT. Translation: CASSYSPFLSNQPQHF.